The 20 T cell receptor beta chains listed next were all sequenced from one sample in a study of control samples from healthy donors and cancer patients. The method was immunoSEQ multiplex PCR; TCRdb's version includes in-frame clones alone and lacks a portion of them. The sample contains tens of thousands of clones, roughly 90% of which appear only once. Sequenced input: blood. These receptors all come from a woman in her 70s in good health.

The table lists this clone with many counts. The chain links TRBV3-1 (or the pseudogene TRBV3-2) to TRBJ1-1; possibly TRBD1 for D (6 bases). Germline values: CDR1 LGHDT, CDR2 YNNKEL (reference sequence). Trimming removed 0 bases from V and 5 bases from J, with 13 bases in between. The CDR3 covers 15 residues. The CDR3 sequence is CASSQEYREGTEAFF. The CDR3, as DNA: TGTGCCAGCAGCCAAGAGTACAGGGAAGGGACTGAAGCTTTCTTT.

This chain links TRBV7-2 with TRBJ2-1; no clear D gene. V was shortened by 0 bases and J by 5 bases, with 11 bases between the two germline ends. This CDR3 region has 15 residues. The V gene's germline CDR1 is SGHTA and CDR2 FQGNSA. The CDR3 region has the DNA TGTGCCAGCAGCTTAGCCCCAAGCCTGGACAATGAGCAGTTCTTC. Translating gives CASSLAPSLDNEQFF.

This clone has more than one count but fewer than ten. The V gene is TRBV5-1, the J gene TRBJ2-7; 7 bases are a match to TRBD1. Losses at the gene ends were 3 bases for V and 4 bases for J; bases not matched to a gene: 7. This CDR3 comprises 14 residues. Germline CDR1 reads SGHRS; CDR2 reads YFSETQ. The CDR3 sequence: CASSSGQPSYEQYF. In DNA form, the CDR3 reads TGCGCCAGCAGCTCGGGACAGCCTTCGTACGAGCAGTACTTC.

The rearrangement links TRBV28 to TRBJ1-5; a possible D gene is TRBD1 (6 bases). The CDR3 totals 14 residues. V dropped 3 bases and J dropped 6 bases, with 12 bases sitting between them. CDR1 is MDHEN, CDR2 SYDVKM, per germline. The CDR3 sequence is CASSLTGSSQPQHF. In nucleotides, the CDR3 is TGTGCCAGCAGTTTGACAGGATCGAGTCAGCCCCAGCATTTT.

J is TRBJ1-5 and V is TRBV6-4; D ambiguous. Trimming shortened V by 11 bases and J by 5 bases, and 1 base separated the two germline ends. Per the germline V gene, CDR1 is MRHNA and CDR2 is SNTAGT. The CDR3 length is 8 residues. CDR3 sequence reads: CAHQPQHF. CDR3 in DNA: TGTGCCCATCAGCCCCAGCATTTT.

This chain joins TRBV5-4 and TRBJ1-1, with no clear D. The CDR3 has 12 residues. CDR1 is SGHNT and CDR2 is YYREEE in the germline V gene (reference sequence). Between the trimmed V and J ends, which lost 9 bases and 2 bases, there was a span of 11 bases. The CDR3 coding sequence is TGTGCCACCCGAGGGAGTAACACTGAAGCTTTCTTT. Translating it yields CATRGSNTEAFF.

The chain links TRBV21-1 to TRBJ2-1; TRBD1, as called in the table, went unchecked against the DNA. TRBV21-1 is a listed pseudogene. This CDR3 is built from 17 residues. Written as DNA, the CDR3 is TGTGCCAGCAACGGAAGGGAAGGACAGGTGGAAGCCAATGAGCAGTTCTTC. Translated, it gives CASNGREGQVEANEQFF.

V is TRBV11-2 and J is TRBJ2-4, with TRBD2 matching over 7 bases. CDR3 size: 16 residues. Per the germline V gene, CDR1 is SGHAT and CDR2 is FQNNGV. V lost 4 bases to trimming and J lost 2 bases; unmatched junction nucleotides: 8. In DNA form, the CDR3 reads TGTGCCAGCAGCTCCTCCGTGGGAGGGACCAAAAACATTCAGTACTTC. This codes for CASSSSVGGTKNIQYF. The variable domain in full, with the rest retrieved from reference TRBV11-2 and TRBJ2-4, is EAGVAQSPRYKIIEKRQSVAFWCNPISGHATLYWYQQILGQGPKLLIQFQNNGVVDDSQLPKDRFSAERLKGVDSTLKIQPAKLEDSAVYLCASSSSVGGTKNIQYFGAGTRLSVL.

V gene TRBV12-3 or TRBV12-4 combines with J gene TRBJ1-2; 7 bases align to TRBD1. The CDR3 runs to 13 residues. Trimming at V came to 6 bases and at J to 7 bases, leaving 8 bases not matched to a gene. CDR3 DNA: TGTGCCAGCAGCAATACAGGGGTGGGTGGCTACACCTTC. It yields the protein CASSNTGVGGYTF.

The chain combines TRBV6-6 with TRBJ1-6; D is uncertain. There are 13 residues in the CDR3. Germline V gene sequence: CDR1 MNHNY, CDR2 SVGAGI (reference sequence). V was trimmed by 2 bases and J by 5 bases, leaving 4 bases between them. The CDR3 nucleotides are TGTGCCAGCAGTTACGTGGATAATTCACCCCTCCACTTT. This translates into CASSYVDNSPLHF.

This clone was found once. This rearrangement joins TRBV5-5 to TRBJ1-1; no firm D call. The germline V gene encodes CDR1 SGHKS and CDR2 YYEKEE (reference sequence). Trimming stripped 4 bases from V and 1 base from J, with 17 bases between. The length of the CDR3 is 16 residues. CDR3 sequence (DNA): TGTGCCAGCAGCCCCATCCTGACGGGAACGAACACTGAAGCTTTCTTT. Translating it yields CASSPILTGTNTEAFF.

The chain uses TRBV18 and TRBJ1-2, with a weak D call TRBD1 (5 bases). Trimming pared 6 bases from V and 6 bases from J, leaving 20 bases between. This CDR3 spans 15 amino acids. Germline V CDR1 and CDR2: KGHSH, LQKENI. For the CDR3, the DNA is TGTGCCAGCTCTCCGGGACGGAGCTATCGTGATGGCTACACCTTC. It translates to CASSPGRSYRDGYTF.

This chain uses TRBV19 with TRBJ1-2; TRBD1 matches 7 bases. The CDR3 is made up of 16 amino acids. The ends lost 5 bases at V and 4 bases at J; junction bases unmatched: 13. CDR1 is LNHDA and CDR2 is SQIVND in the germline V gene (reference sequence). CDR3 residues: CASSATRPGQLYGYTF. CDR3 nucleotide sequence: TGTGCCAGTAGTGCAACTCGGCCGGGACAGCTCTATGGCTACACCTTC.

The J gene is TRBJ1-1, the V gene TRBV6-5; D not certain. CDR1 and CDR2 (germline): MNHEY, SVGAGI. The V gene lost 6 bases and the J gene lost 1 base, with 9 bases spanning the gap. This CDR3 spans 13 amino acids. CDR3 sequence reads: CASRRDSNTEAFF. The CDR3 coding sequence is TGTGCCAGCAGACGGGATTCGAACACTGAAGCTTTCTTT.

The chain carries TRBV19 and TRBJ2-6; D perhaps matches TRBD2 (5 bases). This CDR3 is 15 amino acids long. Trimming left V 3 bases short and J 0 bases short, with 6 bases between. Germline V lookup: CDR1 LNHDA, CDR2 SQIVND (reference sequence). The CDR3 loop is CASSITSSGANVLTF. Here the CDR3 DNA reads TGTGCCAGTAGTATCACTAGCTCTGGGGCCAACGTCCTGACTTTC. Full variable domain (missing parts from reference TRBV19 and TRBJ2-6): DGGITQSPKYLFRKEGQNVTLSCEQNLNHDAMYWYRQDPGQGLRLIYYSQIVNDFQKGDIAEGYSVSREKKESFPLTVTSAQKNPTAFYLCASSITSSGANVLTFGAGSRLTVL.

This clone was counted a single time. The chain has TRBV5-1 and TRBJ1-2; possibly TRBD1 for D (6 bases). Trimming took off 0 bases at V and 3 bases at J, with 12 bases between the two ends. Germline CDR1 reads SGHRS; CDR2 reads YFSETQ. The CDR3 is made up of 15 amino acids. CDR3 sequence (DNA): TGCGCCAGCAGCTTGGGAACAGGGTCCGACTATGGCTACACCTTC. Translating it yields CASSLGTGSDYGYTF.

This chain joins TRBV2 and TRBJ1-6; 7 bases map to TRBD1. The CDR3 runs 13 residues. The junction had 2 bases not matched to a gene; V was cut back by 4 bases and J by 8 bases. Germline CDR1 and CDR2: SNHLY and FYNNEI. CDR3 loop: CASSADRDSPLHF. In DNA, the CDR3 is TGTGCCAGCAGTGCCGACAGGGATTCACCCCTCCACTTT.

The chain carries TRBV11-2 and TRBJ1-4; D possibly corresponds to TRBD1 (6 bases). V dropped 1 base and J dropped 4 bases, with 10 bases sitting between them. The CDR3 sequence is 15 residues long. Looked up from germline, CDR1 is SGHAT and CDR2 is FQNNGV. The CDR3 DNA reads as TGTGCCAGCAGCTTAGGGGACACTTTTAATGAAAAACTGTTTTTT. Encoded protein: CASSLGDTFNEKLFF. The whole variable domain, remainder taken from reference TRBV11-2 and TRBJ1-4, is EAGVAQSPRYKIIEKRQSVAFWCNPISGHATLYWYQQILGQGPKLLIQFQNNGVVDDSQLPKDRFSAERLKGVDSTLKIQPAKLEDSAVYLCASSLGDTFNEKLFFGSGTQLSVL.

The rearrangement uses TRBV6-6 and TRBJ1-1, with 7 bases lining up with TRBD1. The CDR3 totals 13 residues. The germline V gene has CDR1 MNHNY and CDR2 SVGAGI (reference sequence). V was pared by 5 bases and J by 5 bases, with 5 bases of the junction left unmatched. The CDR3 sequence is CASSPQGETEAFF. The CDR3 region has the DNA TGTGCCAGCAGTCCTCAGGGGGAAACTGAAGCTTTCTTT.

This sequence joins TRBV6-4 and TRBJ1-6; 7 bases fit TRBD1. Germline V gene lookup returns CDR1 MRHNA and CDR2 SNTAGT. CDR3 size: 14 residues. With V trimmed by 2 bases and J by 10 bases, 5 bases remained unmatched. The CDR3 nucleotides read TGTGCCAGCAGTGACCTAGCAGGGGGGTCACCCCTCCACTTT. The encoded protein is CASSDLAGGSPLHF.